Listed below are T cell receptor beta chains from one sample, sequenced in a study of cytomegalovirus exposure and HLA in healthy donors. Using immunoSEQ multiplex PCR, the repertoire was profiled, and TCRdb retains in-frame clones only, with some absent. Recorded here are more than 95,000 clones; the top ten clones represent around 2.2%. The specimen was PBMCs. Every receptor here comes from a man aged 40-49 years in good health and CMV-seronegative. Both conserved end residues are part of each CDR3. Fields, in order: J gene, V gene, D gene, CDR3 protein, CDR3 DNA. A D gene is named only where the DNA matches it firmly.

TRBJ1-3,TRBV19,.,CASINTGLSGNTIYF,TGTGCCAGTATCAACACAGGGCTCTCTGGAAACACCATATATTTT
TRBJ2-7,TRBV29-1,TRBD1,CSGRDSLSYEQYF,TGCAGCGGCCGGGACAGTTTGTCCTACGAGCAGTACTTC
TRBJ2-1,TRBV2,.,CASRTGTGVAGGYNEQFF,TGTGCCAGCAGAACCGGGACAGGGGTAGCGGGAGGTTACAATGAGCAGTTCTTC
TRBJ2-3,TRBV7-6,TRBD2,CASSVVGAGGGDTQYF,TGTGCCAGCAGCGTCGTAGGAGCGGGAGGAGGAGATACGCAGTATTTT
TRBJ2-1,TRBV7-8,.,CASSLVPTASNEQFF,TGTGCCAGCAGCTTAGTCCCTACAGCCTCCAATGAGCAGTTCTTC
TRBJ1-4,TRBV27,TRBD1,CASSLRGSYRPGTGVLEKLFF,TGTGCCAGCAGTTTAAGGGGCTCCTACCGTCCCGGGACAGGCGTACTTGAAAAACTGTTTTTT
TRBJ1-5,TRBV19,TRBD1,CASRGQGRAGNQPQHF,TGTGCCAGTAGGGGACAGGGGAGAGCGGGAAATCAGCCCCAGCATTTT
TRBJ2-3,TRBV7-6,TRBD2,CASSLELWSSGSTDTQYF,TGTGCCAGCAGCTTAGAGCTCTGGAGTAGCGGGAGCACAGATACGCAGTATTTT
TRBJ1-4,TRBV21-1,.,CASSKCSGGWEKLFF,TGTGCCAGCAGCAAATGTTCAGGGGGGTGGGAAAAACTGTTTTTT
TRBJ1-5,TRBV6-5,TRBD1,CASSYIQGKQPQHF,TGTGCCAGCAGTTACATACAGGGGAAGCAGCCCCAGCATTTT
TRBJ2-7,TRBV27,.,CASSSGRRYEQYF,TGTGCCAGCAGTTCGGGCCGGAGGTACGAGCAGTACTTC
TRBJ2-5,TRBV6-1,.,CARTGAGVGETQYF,TGTGCCAGAACGGGGGCGGGGGTTGGAGAGACCCAGTACTTC
TRBJ1-3,TRBV10-3,TRBD1,CATRNTGDGNTIYF,TGTGCCACTAGAAACACAGGGGACGGAAACACCATATATTTT
TRBJ2-6,TRBV19,TRBD1,CASSRTGPVSGANVLTF,TGTGCCAGTAGCCGGACAGGGCCCGTCTCTGGGGCCAACGTCCTGACTTTC
TRBJ2-5,TRBV19,TRBD1,CASRDTGAVAETQYF,TGTGCCAGTAGGGATACAGGGGCGGTCGCAGAGACCCAGTACTTC
TRBJ2-5,TRBV11-1,.,CASSLGKGGSETQYF,TGTGCCAGCAGCCTGGGAAAAGGGGGATCGGAGACCCAGTACTTC
TRBJ1-3,TRBV7-9,.,CASSTTGRVAGNTIYF,TGTGCCAGCAGCACAACGGGCAGGGTGGCTGGAAACACCATATATTTT
TRBJ2-7,TRBV5-1,TRBD1,CASSAQGGTYEQYF,TGCGCCAGCAGCGCCCAAGGGGGCACCTACGAGCAGTACTTC
TRBJ2-7,TRBV2,TRBD2,CAVGGNYEQYF,TGTGCCGTCGGGGGGAACTACGAGCAGTACTTC
TRBJ2-3,TRBV5-1,.,CASSLPGVDTQYF,TGCGCCAGCAGCTTGCCAGGGGTAGATACGCAGTATTTT
TRBJ2-1,TRBV10-3,TRBD2,CAISPSGNSYNEQFF,TGTGCCATCAGTCCCAGCGGGAACTCCTACAATGAGCAGTTCTTC
TRBJ2-5,TRBV20-1,.,CSASEETQYF,TGCAGTGCTAGCGAAGAGACCCAGTACTTC
TRBJ2-1,TRBV27,TRBD2,CASSLGDYNYNEQFF,TGTGCCAGCAGTTTAGGGGACTATAACTACAATGAGCAGTTCTTC
TRBJ2-7,TRBV10-2,.,CASWHRVHEQYF,TGCGCCAGCTGGCACAGGGTCCACGAGCAGTACTTC
TRBJ2-7,TRBV25-1,.,CASSDPADPSYEQYF,TGTGCCAGCAGTGATCCAGCGGATCCCTCCTACGAGCAGTACTTC
TRBJ1-3,TRBV19,TRBD1,CASSMRTGNTIYF,TGTGCCAGTAGTATGCGGACAGGGAACACCATATATTTT
TRBJ2-1,TRBV13,TRBD2,CASNELTSGSPYNEQFF,TGTGCCAGCAACGAATTGACTAGCGGGAGTCCCTACAATGAGCAGTTCTTC
TRBJ1-4,TRBV30,.,CAWSRGFNEKLFF,TGTGCCTGGAGTCGGGGATTTAATGAAAAACTGTTTTTT
TRBJ2-7,TRBV6-1,.,CASSSQRTASYEQYF,TGTGCCAGCAGTTCCCAAAGGACAGCTTCCTACGAGCAGTACTTC
TRBJ2-7,TRBV7-2,TRBD2,CASSRGLADLYEQYF,TGTGCCAGCAGCCGCGGACTAGCGGATCTCTACGAGCAGTACTTC
TRBJ1-5,TRBV28,.,CASSLPGLNQPQHF,TGTGCCAGCAGTTTGCCTGGGCTCAATCAGCCCCAGCATTTT
TRBJ2-5,TRBV19,.,CASSSSREVGETQYF,TGTGCCAGTAGTTCGTCCAGGGAAGTAGGGGAGACCCAGTACTTC
TRBJ2-1,TRBV29-1,.,CSVEGPGHENEQFF,TGCAGCGTTGAAGGTCCGGGACACGAAAATGAGCAGTTCTTC
TRBJ2-2,TRBV10-3,.,CAIRSGVSGGGFSTGELFF,TGTGCCATCAGGAGCGGTGTTAGCGGAGGAGGTTTTTCGACCGGGGAGCTGTTTTTT
TRBJ2-3,TRBV7-3,TRBD1,CASSSGTGGDTQYF,TGTGCCAGCAGCTCTGGGACAGGGGGGGATACGCAGTATTTT
TRBJ2-1,TRBV11-3,TRBD2,CASSTGLAVNEQFF,TGTGCCAGCAGCACCGGCCTAGCGGTAAATGAGCAGTTCTTC
TRBJ2-2,TRBV4-3,TRBD2,CASSQGTSGRFVTGELFF,TGCGCCAGCAGCCAAGGAACTAGCGGGAGGTTCGTCACCGGGGAGCTGTTTTTT
TRBJ1-1,TRBV6-1,.,CASRLGTSVTEAFF,TGTGCCAGCAGACTCGGGACATCGGTCACTGAAGCTTTCTTT
TRBJ2-2,TRBV4-1,.,CASSHRANTGELFF,TGCGCCAGCAGCCACCGAGCGAACACCGGGGAGCTGTTTTTT
TRBJ2-3,TRBV10-3,.,CASGGASRDTDTQYF,TGTGCCTCTGGGGGGGCGTCGAGGGACACAGATACGCAGTATTTT
TRBJ2-1,TRBV5-1,.,CANSFRLPYNEQFF,TGCGCCAACAGCTTTAGATTACCCTACAATGAGCAGTTCTTC
TRBJ2-7,TRBV2,.,CASSAQGYEQYF,TGTGCCAGCAGTGCCCAGGGGTACGAGCAGTACTTC
TRBJ2-2,TRBV28,.,CASSPPKGELFF,TGTGCCAGCAGTCCCCCTAAAGGGGAGCTGTTTTTT
TRBJ2-1,TRBV5-6,.,CASTRINEQFF,TGTGCCAGCACCCGTATCAATGAGCAGTTCTTC
TRBJ2-7,TRBV2,TRBD1,CASSEARPGTGWYEQYF,TGTGCCAGCAGTGAAGCGAGGCCCGGGACAGGGTGGTACGAGCAGTACTTC
TRBJ2-1,TRBV6-6,TRBD2,CASSYQRTSGSGEQFF,TGTGCCAGCAGTTACCAACGGACTAGCGGGAGTGGTGAGCAGTTCTTC
TRBJ2-7,TRBV19,TRBD2,CASSITGLAGALSYEQYF,TGTGCCAGTAGTATCACGGGACTAGCGGGAGCTCTCTCCTACGAGCAGTACTTC
TRBJ2-3,TRBV7-3,TRBD2,CASSLLTSGRDTQYF,TGTGCCAGCAGCTTATTGACTAGCGGGAGAGATACGCAGTATTTT
TRBJ1-3,TRBV7-2,.,CASSLGGSSGNTIYF,TGTGCCAGCAGCTTAGGTGGGAGCTCTGGAAACACCATATATTTT
TRBJ1-1,TRBV10-2,TRBD1,CASNRGDTEAFF,TGCGCCAGCAACAGGGGGGACACTGAAGCTTTCTTT
TRBJ2-5,TRBV21-1,.,CASSILTAEETQYF,TGTGCCAGCAGCATTCTTACTGCCGAGGAGACCCAGTACTTC
TRBJ2-7,TRBV9,.,CASSAQGFLDEQYF,TGTGCCAGCAGCGCGCAGGGGTTCCTTGACGAGCAGTACTTC
TRBJ2-7,TRBV11-2,TRBD1,CASSLVRTGGYEQYF,TGTGCCAGCAGCTTAGTCCGGACAGGGGGTTACGAGCAGTACTTC
TRBJ1-1,TRBV6-5,.,CASSRGQTEAFF,TGTGCCAGCAGTCGGGGACAAACTGAAGCTTTCTTT